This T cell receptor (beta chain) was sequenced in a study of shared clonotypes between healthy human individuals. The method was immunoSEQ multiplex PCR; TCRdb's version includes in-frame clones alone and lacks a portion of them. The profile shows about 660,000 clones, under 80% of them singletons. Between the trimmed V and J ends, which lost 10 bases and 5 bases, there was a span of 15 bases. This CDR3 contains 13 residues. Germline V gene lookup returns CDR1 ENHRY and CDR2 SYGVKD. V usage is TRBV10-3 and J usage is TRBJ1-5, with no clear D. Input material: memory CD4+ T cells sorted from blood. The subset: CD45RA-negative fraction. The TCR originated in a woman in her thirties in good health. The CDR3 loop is CATTEVSDQPQHF. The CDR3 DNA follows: TGTGCCACCACGGAAGTTTCGGATCAGCCCCAGCATTTT.